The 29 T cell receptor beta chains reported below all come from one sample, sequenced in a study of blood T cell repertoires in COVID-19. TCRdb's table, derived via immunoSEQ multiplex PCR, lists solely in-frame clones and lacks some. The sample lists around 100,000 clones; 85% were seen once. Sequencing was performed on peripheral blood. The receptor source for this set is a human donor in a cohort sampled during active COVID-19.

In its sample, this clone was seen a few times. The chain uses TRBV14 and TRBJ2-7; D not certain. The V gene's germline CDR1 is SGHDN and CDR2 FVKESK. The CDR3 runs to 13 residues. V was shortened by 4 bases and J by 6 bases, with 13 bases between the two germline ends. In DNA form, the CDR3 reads TGTGCCAGCAGCCTTCAGGCCCTGGGCGAGCAGTACTTC. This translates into CASSLQALGEQYF.

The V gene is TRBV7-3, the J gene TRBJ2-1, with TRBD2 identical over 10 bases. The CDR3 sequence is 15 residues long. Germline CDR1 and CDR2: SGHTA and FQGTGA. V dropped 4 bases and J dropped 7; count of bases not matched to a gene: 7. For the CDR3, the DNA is TGTGCCAGCAGCTATCACGGACTAGCGGATAATGAGCAGTTCTTC. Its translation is CASSYHGLADNEQFF.

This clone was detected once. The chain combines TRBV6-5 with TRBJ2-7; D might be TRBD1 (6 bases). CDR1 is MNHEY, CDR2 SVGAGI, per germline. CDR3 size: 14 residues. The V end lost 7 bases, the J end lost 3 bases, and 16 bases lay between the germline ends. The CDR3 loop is CASTLDRNDYEQYF. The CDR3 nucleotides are TGTGCCAGCACCCTTGACAGGAATGACTACGAGCAGTACTTC.

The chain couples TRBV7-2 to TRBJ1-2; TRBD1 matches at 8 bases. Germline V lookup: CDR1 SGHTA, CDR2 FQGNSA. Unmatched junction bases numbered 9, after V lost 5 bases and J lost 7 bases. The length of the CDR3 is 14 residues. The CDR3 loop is CASSLVQGVSGYTF. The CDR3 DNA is TGTGCCAGCAGCCTCGTACAGGGGGTTAGTGGCTACACCTTC.

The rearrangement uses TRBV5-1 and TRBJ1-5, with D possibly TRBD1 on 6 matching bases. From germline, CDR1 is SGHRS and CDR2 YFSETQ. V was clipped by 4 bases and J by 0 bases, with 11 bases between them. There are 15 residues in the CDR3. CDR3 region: CASSPDSYSNQPQHF. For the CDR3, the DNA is TGCGCCAGCAGCCCGGACAGTTATAGCAATCAGCCCCAGCATTTT.

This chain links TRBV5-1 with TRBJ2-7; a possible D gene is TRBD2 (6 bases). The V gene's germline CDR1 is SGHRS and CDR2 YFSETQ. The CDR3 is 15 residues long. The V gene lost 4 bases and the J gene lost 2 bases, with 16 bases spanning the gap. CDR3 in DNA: TGCGCCAGCAGCCCCTTCCCGGGAGAAACCTACGAGCAGTACTTC. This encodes CASSPFPGETYEQYF.

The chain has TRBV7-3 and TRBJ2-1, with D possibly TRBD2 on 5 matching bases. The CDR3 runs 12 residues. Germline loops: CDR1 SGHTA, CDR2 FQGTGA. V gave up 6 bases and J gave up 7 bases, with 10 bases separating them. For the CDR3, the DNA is TGTGCCAGCAGGGCCTCGGGGAATGAGCAGTTCTTC. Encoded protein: CASRASGNEQFF.

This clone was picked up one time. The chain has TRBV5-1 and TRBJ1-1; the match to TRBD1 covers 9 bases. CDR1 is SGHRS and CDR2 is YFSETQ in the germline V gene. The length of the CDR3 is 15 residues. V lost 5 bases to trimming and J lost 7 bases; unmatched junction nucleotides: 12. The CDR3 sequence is CASRGRTGEDSEAFF. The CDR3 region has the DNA TGCGCCAGCAGGGGTCGGACAGGGGAGGATAGTGAAGCTTTCTTT.

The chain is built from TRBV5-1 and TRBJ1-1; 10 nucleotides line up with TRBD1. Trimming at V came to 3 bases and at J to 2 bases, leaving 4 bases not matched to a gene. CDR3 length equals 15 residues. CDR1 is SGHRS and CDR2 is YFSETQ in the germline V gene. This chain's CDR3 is CASSWGTGDNTEAFF. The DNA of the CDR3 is TGCGCCAGCAGCTGGGGGACAGGGGATAACACTGAAGCTTTCTTT.

This CDR3 reads CASSKLAGGPDTQYF. In DNA form, the CDR3 reads TGTGCCAGCAGCAAGCTAGCGGGGGGGCCCGATACGCAGTATTTT. The J gene is TRBJ2-3, the V gene TRBV7-6; 12 bases match TRBD2. In germline, CDR1 is SGHVS, CDR2 FNYEAQ. After removal of 5 bases from V and 6 bases from J, the junction contained 6 bases not matched to a gene. CDR3 length: 15 residues.

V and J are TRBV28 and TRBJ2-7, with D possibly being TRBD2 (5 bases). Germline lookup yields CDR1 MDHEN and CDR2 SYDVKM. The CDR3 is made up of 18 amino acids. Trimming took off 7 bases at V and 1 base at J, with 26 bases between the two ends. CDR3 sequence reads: CASTIRRATQAGSYEQYF. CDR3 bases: TGTGCCAGCACCATTAGGCGGGCTACCCAGGCCGGTTCCTACGAGCAGTACTTC.

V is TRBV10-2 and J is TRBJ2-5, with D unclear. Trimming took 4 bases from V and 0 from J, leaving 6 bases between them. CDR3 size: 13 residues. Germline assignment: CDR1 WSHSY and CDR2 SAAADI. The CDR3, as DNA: TGCGCCAGCAGTGTCCAGTACCAAGAGACCCAGTACTTC. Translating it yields CASSVQYQETQYF.

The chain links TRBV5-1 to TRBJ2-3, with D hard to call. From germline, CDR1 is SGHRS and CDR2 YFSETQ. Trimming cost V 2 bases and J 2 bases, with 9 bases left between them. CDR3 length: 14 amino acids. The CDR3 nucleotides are TGCGCCAGCAGCTTTACTAAGCCCACAGATACGCAGTATTTT. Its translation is CASSFTKPTDTQYF.

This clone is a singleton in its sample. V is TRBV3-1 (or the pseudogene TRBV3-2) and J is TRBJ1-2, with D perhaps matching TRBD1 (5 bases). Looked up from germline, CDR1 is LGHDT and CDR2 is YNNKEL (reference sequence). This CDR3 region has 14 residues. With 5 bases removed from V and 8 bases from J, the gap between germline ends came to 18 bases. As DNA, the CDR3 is TGTGCCAGCAGCACGAATACAGGTGCGGGGGGCTACACCTTC. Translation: CASSTNTGAGGYTF.

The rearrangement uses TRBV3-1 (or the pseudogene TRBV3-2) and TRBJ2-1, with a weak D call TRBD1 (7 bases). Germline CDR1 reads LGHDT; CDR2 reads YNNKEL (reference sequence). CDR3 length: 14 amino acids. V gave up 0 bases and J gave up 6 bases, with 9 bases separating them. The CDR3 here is CASSQDQGGNEQFF. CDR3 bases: TGTGCCAGCAGCCAAGATCAGGGGGGCAATGAGCAGTTCTTC.

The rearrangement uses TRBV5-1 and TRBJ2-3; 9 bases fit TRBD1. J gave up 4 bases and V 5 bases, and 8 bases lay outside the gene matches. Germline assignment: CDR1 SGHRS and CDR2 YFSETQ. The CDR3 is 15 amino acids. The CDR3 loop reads CASSPGTGIADTQYF. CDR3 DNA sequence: TGCGCCAGCAGTCCCGGGACAGGGATAGCAGATACGCAGTATTTT.

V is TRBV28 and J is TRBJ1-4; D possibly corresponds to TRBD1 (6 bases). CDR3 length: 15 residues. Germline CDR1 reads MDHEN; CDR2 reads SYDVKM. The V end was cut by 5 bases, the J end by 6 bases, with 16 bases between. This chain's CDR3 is CASSPRTAGDEKLFF. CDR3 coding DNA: TGTGCCAGCAGTCCGAGGACAGCAGGAGATGAAAAACTGTTTTTT. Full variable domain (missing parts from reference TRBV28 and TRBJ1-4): DVKVTQSSRYLVKRTGEKVFLECVQDMDHENMFWYRQDPGLGLRLIYFSYDVKMKEKGDIPEGYSVSREKKERFSLILESASTNQTSMYLCASSPRTAGDEKLFFGSGTQLSVL.

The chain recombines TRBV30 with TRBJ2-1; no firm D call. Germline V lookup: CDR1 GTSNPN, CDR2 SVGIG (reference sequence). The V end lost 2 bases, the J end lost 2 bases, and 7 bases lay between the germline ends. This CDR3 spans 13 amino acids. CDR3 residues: CAWSPAAYNEQFF. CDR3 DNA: TGTGCCTGGAGTCCGGCGGCCTACAATGAGCAGTTCTTC. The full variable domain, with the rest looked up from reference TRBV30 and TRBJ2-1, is SQTIHQWPATLVQPVGSPLSLECTVEGTSNPNLYWYRQAAGRGLQLLFYSVGIGQISSEVPQNLSASRPQDRQFILSSKKLLLSDSGFYLCAWSPAAYNEQFFGPGTRLTVL.

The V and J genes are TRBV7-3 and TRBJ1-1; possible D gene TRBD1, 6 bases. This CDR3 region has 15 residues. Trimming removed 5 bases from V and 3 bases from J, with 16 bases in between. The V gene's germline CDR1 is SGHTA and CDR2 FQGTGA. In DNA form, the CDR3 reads TGTGCCAGCAGCCCAACAACAGGGAGGGACACTGAAGCTTTCTTT. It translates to CASSPTTGRDTEAFF.

The CDR3 coding sequence is TGTGCCAGCAGTTTATTATCAGCGAGGACTGAAGCTTTCTTT. It yields the protein CASSLLSARTEAFF. This chain uses TRBV27 with TRBJ1-1; unclear D gene. The CDR3 is made up of 14 amino acids. Trimming removed 1 base from V and 5 bases from J, with 11 bases in between. Germline V CDR1 and CDR2: MNHEY, SMNVEV (reference sequence).

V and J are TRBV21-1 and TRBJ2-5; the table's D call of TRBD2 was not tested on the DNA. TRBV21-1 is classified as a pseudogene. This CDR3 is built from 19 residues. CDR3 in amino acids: CASSRRTSGTTHPRETQYF. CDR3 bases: TGTGCCAGCAGCCGGCGGACTAGCGGGACGACCCATCCAAGAGAGACCCAGTACTTC.

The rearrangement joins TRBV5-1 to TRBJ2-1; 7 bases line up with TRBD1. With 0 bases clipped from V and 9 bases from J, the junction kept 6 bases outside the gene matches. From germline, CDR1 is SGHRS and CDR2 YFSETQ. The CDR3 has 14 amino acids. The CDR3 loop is CASSLVPGGPEQFF. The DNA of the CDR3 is TGCGCCAGCAGCTTGGTGCCAGGGGGTCCTGAGCAGTTCTTC.

CDR3 DNA sequence: TGTGCCAGCAGTTACTCGGCACCAACTAATGAAAAACTGTTTTTT. It translates to CASSYSAPTNEKLFF. This chain links TRBV6-5 with TRBJ1-4; no definite D call. CDR1 and CDR2 from the germline V gene are MNHEY and SVGAGI. The CDR3 consists of 15 residues. The germline V and J ends were trimmed by 0 bases and 0 bases, with 5 bases remaining between them.

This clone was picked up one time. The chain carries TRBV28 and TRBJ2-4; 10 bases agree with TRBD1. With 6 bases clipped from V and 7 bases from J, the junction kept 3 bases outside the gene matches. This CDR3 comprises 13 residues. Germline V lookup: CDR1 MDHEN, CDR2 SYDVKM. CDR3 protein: CASRRTGGNIQYF. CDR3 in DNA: TGTGCCAGCAGGAGGACAGGGGGGAACATTCAGTACTTC.

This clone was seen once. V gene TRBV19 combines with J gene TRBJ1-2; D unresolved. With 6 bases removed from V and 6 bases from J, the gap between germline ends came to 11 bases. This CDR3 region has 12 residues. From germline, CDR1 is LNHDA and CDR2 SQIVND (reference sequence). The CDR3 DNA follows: TGTGCCAGTAGGAGGGTAGGCGATGGCTACACCTTC. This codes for CASRRVGDGYTF.

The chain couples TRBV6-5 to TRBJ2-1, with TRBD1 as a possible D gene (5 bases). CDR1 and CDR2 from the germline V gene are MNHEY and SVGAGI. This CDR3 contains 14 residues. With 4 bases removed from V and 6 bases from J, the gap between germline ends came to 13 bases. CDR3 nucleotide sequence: TGTGCCAGCAGTTTCAGGCCTAGGGGCAATGAGCAGTTCTTC. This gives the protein CASSFRPRGNEQFF.

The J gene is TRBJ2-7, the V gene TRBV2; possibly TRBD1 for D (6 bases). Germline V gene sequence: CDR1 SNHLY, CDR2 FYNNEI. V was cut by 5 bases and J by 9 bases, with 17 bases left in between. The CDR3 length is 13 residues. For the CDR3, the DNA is TGTGCCAGCAGTCCGGACAGCCTCGTAGGGCAGTACTTC. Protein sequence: CASSPDSLVGQYF.

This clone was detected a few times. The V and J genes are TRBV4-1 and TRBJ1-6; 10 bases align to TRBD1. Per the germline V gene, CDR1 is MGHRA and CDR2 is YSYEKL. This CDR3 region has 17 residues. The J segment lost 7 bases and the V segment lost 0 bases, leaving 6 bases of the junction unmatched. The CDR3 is CASSQEKRGQGNSPLHF. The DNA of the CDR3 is TGCGCCAGCAGCCAAGAGAAACGGGGACAGGGGAATTCACCCCTCCACTTT.

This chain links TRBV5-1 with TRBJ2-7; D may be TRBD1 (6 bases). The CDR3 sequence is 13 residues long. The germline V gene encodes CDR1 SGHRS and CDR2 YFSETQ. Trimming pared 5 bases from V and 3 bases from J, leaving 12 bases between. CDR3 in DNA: TGCGCCAGCAGTTGGGACACTTACTACGAGCAGTACTTC. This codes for CASSWDTYYEQYF.